These 18 T cell receptor beta chains share one sample of origin, sequenced in a study of monozygotic twins with inflammatory bowel disease. For each CDR3 protein, TCRdb gives one entry from its re-call of the 5' RACE reads, without DNA. Its table records more than 350,000 distinct CDR3 sequences. Sequenced input: blood. These receptors came from a human donor with ulcerative colitis or Crohn's disease, or a healthy co-twin of an affected twin (not recorded which).

The chain links TRBV5-1 to TRBJ1-4; there is no DNA to check the TCRdb D call of TRBD1. This CDR3 is 13 amino acids long. The V gene's germline CDR1 is SGHRS and CDR2 YFSETQ. The CDR3 region is CASSPGPGEKLFF.

This chain links TRBV7-9 with TRBJ2-1; the TCRdb D gene call, TRBD1, has no DNA to confirm it. The CDR3 sequence is 14 residues long. Germline loops: CDR1 SEHNR, CDR2 FQNEAQ (reference sequence). The CDR3 here is CASRTGTWGHEQFF.

This chain uses TRBV9 with TRBJ1-4; TCRdb gives TRBD1 as the D gene, but with no DNA this cannot be confirmed. The CDR3 length is 15 residues. Germline V gene data show CDR1 as SGDLS and CDR2 as YYNGEE. The CDR3 loop reads CASSEQGAENEKLFF.

The genes are TRBV7-6 and TRBJ1-1. This CDR3 is built from 14 residues. CDR1 SGHVS and CDR2 FNYEAQ come from the germline V gene. CDR3 residues: CASSLGEDNTEAFF.

The V gene is TRBV7-6, the J gene TRBJ2-3. The germline CDR1 and CDR2 sequences are SGHVS and FNYEAQ. The CDR3 loop spans 12 amino acids. CDR3 protein: CASSLFMDTQYF.

V is TRBV18 and J is TRBJ1-2. Germline V gene lookup returns CDR1 KGHSH and CDR2 LQKENI. The CDR3 has 16 amino acids. The CDR3 sequence: CASSPVVTTDLYGYTF.

The chain is built from TRBV4-2 and TRBJ2-1; TCRdb designates TRBD2, a call that cannot be tested without DNA. This CDR3 has 15 residues. Germline V gene data show CDR1 as LGHNA and CDR2 as YNFKEQ. The CDR3 is CASRALGGGRNEQFF.

The V call is TRBV3-1, the J call TRBJ2-7; TCRdb designates TRBD1, a call that cannot be tested without DNA. In germline, CDR1 is LGHDT, CDR2 YNNKEL (reference sequence). CDR3 size: 13 residues. The CDR3 loop reads CASSQLQGREQYF.

The genes are TRBV12-3 or TRBV12-4 and TRBJ1-2. The length of the CDR3 is 13 residues. The CDR3 region is CASSPTAWEGYTF.

The V and J genes are TRBV7-2 and TRBJ2-7; absent DNA, TCRdb's TRBD2 call cannot be checked. The CDR3 consists of 17 residues. CDR1 and CDR2 from the germline V gene are SGHTA and FQGNSA. The CDR3 spells CASSFGASGRRGYEQYF.

Here the CDR3 reads CASSIVGAGANVLTF. The chain employs TRBV19 and TRBJ2-6. This CDR3 region has 15 residues. Germline V gives CDR1 LNHDA, CDR2 SQIVND (reference sequence).

V usage is TRBV18 and J usage is TRBJ2-1; the D call of TRBD2 rests on TCRdb alone, since no DNA is present to check it. This CDR3 is built from 15 residues. Germline CDR1 is KGHSH and CDR2 is LQKENI. CDR3 amino acids: CASSPPGSAGNEQFF.

This rearrangement joins TRBV5-5 to TRBJ2-3; TCRdb reports TRBD1, a call that lacks DNA to check it against. This CDR3 has 15 residues. Per the germline V gene, CDR1 is SGHKS and CDR2 is YYEKEE (reference sequence). The CDR3 sequence: CASTRVWTSTDTQYF.

The chain has TRBV7-3 and TRBJ2-5; absent DNA, TCRdb's TRBD2 call cannot be checked. The CDR3 totals 17 residues. The germline V gene encodes CDR1 SGHTA and CDR2 FQGTGA. The CDR3 reads CASSPRPGLAGVETQYF. The full variable domain, with the rest looked up from reference TRBV7-3 and TRBJ2-5, is GAGVSQTPSNKVTEKGKYVELRCDPISGHTALYWYRQSLGQGPEFLIYFQGTGAADDSGLPNDRFFAVRPEGSVSTLKIQRTERGDSAVYLCASSPRPGLAGVETQYFGPGTRLLVL.

The V and J genes are TRBV12-3 or TRBV12-4 and TRBJ1-6; TCRdb returns TRBD1, unconfirmable since there is no DNA. The CDR3 extends over 12 amino acids. CDR3 residues: CASTGDNSPLHF.

This rearrangement joins TRBV10-3 to TRBJ2-3; TCRdb designates TRBD2, a call that cannot be tested without DNA. The CDR3 extends over 13 amino acids. CDR1 and CDR2 from the germline V gene are ENHRY and SYGVKD. The CDR3 region is CATLADSTDTQYF.

The V gene is TRBV3-1, the J gene TRBJ2-1; TCRdb designates TRBD1, a call that cannot be tested without DNA. CDR1 and CDR2 (germline): LGHDT, YNNKEL (reference sequence). The CDR3 loop spans 14 amino acids. The CDR3 loop reads CASSHSRGLAEQFF.

This chain connects TRBV19 to TRBJ2-2; TCRdb selects TRBD1, and the lack of DNA leaves this call unchecked. Germline CDR1 and CDR2: LNHDA and SQIVND (reference sequence). This CDR3 region has 15 residues. The CDR3 region is CASSRQGLNTGELFF.